These T cell receptor beta chains were read from a single sample in a study of OX40 agonist ivuxolimab in advanced cancers. The data were produced by immunoSEQ multiplex PCR, yet TCRdb's version contains in-frame clones alone and is incomplete. Of roughly 63,000 clones listed, about 86% are singletons. The sample consisted of CD4+ or CD8+ T cells sorted from blood, taken in a trial of the OX40 agonist ivuxolimab. The receptor source for this set is an adult with an advanced solid tumor such as melanoma, head and neck, liver or kidney cancer. The CDR3 runs from the conserved cysteine through the conserved F or W. The order of the fields is clone size, J gene, V gene, D gene, CDR3 DNA, CDR3 protein. D genes are given only for firm matches. For some rows the clone size is stated as once, few or many, or as a class when expanded; others skip it.

>NA|TRBJ1-4|TRBV15|TRBD1
TGTGCCACCAGCAGAGACAGGGGGGGGGAAAAACTGTTTTTT
CATSRDRGGEKLFF
>NA|TRBJ1-1|TRBV19|TRBD1
TGTGCCAGTAGTATGGGGACAGTACGACTAATGAACACTGAAGCTTTCTTT
CASSMGTVRLMNTEAFF
>NA|TRBJ1-1|TRBV5-4|TRBD1
TGTGCCAGCAGCTGGGGACAGGGCAGGGACACTGAAGCTTTCTTT
CASSWGQGRDTEAFF
>NA|TRBJ1-3|TRBV7-9|NA
TGTGCCAGCAGAACCGCTGGGGGAAACACCATATATTTT
CASRTAGGNTIYF
>NA|TRBJ1-1|TRBV2|NA
TGTGCCAGCACGATACTGGAGTTGAACACTGAAGCTTTCTTT
CASTILELNTEAFF
>NA|TRBJ2-3|TRBV5-4|TRBD2
TGTGCCAGCAGCACCACAGGACACGGGAGGGAGGATACGCAGTATTTT
CASSTTGHGREDTQYF
>NA|TRBJ1-2|TRBV18|NA
TGTGCCAGCTCACCATGGCAGGGTGGCTACACCTTC
CASSPWQGGYTF
>NA|TRBJ2-3|TRBV9|NA
TGTGCCAGCAGCGTAGTTAGCAGATCGGGCTCGCAGTATTTT
CASSVVSRSGSQYF
>NA|TRBJ2-1|TRBV18|NA
TGTGCCAGCTCACCTGCCCTAGCGAACAATGAGCAGTTCTTC
CASSPALANNEQFF
>NA|TRBJ1-3|TRBV2|NA
TGTGCCAGGAGGACCACCTCTGGAAACACCATATATTTT
CARRTTSGNTIYF
>NA|TRBJ2-1|TRBV14|NA
TGTGCCAGCAGCCAAGATTTAGGACAGATATACAATGAGCAGTTCTTC
CASSQDLGQIYNEQFF
>NA|TRBJ1-2|TRBV5-6|TRBD1
TGTGCCAGCAGCCACCGACAGGGTCTAGCTAACTATGGCTACACCTTC
CASSHRQGLANYGYTF
>NA|TRBJ1-2|TRBV11-2|NA
TGTGCCAGCAGCTTAGGGAAGGGAGGGGACTATGGCTACACCTTC
CASSLGKGGDYGYTF
>NA|TRBJ1-4|TRBV6-6|NA
TGTGCCAGCAGTTACGGGGAAAAACTGTTTTTT
CASSYGEKLFF
>NA|TRBJ2-5|TRBV10-3|TRBD1
TGTGCCATCAGTAAAGGACAGGGGGCGCGAGAGACCCAGTACTTC
CAISKGQGARETQYF
>once|TRBJ2-5|TRBV18|TRBD1
TGTGCCAGCTCACCACGCTCGACAGGGGCCACCGGGGAGACCCAGTACTTC
CASSPRSTGATGETQYF
>NA|TRBJ1-3|TRBV16|TRBD1
TGTGCCAGCAGCCAATCGACGCCGGGACAGCTCTCTGGAAACACCATATATTTT
CASSQSTPGQLSGNTIYF
>few|TRBJ2-7|TRBV18|TRBD1
TGTGCCAGCTCATTCAGGGACAGAGCCTCCTACGAGCAGTACTTC
CASSFRDRASYEQYF
>NA|TRBJ2-2|TRBV7-2|NA
TGTGCCAGCAGTCTACAGGCCCCGGATTTTGCCGGGGAGCTGTTTTTT
CASSLQAPDFAGELFF
>NA|TRBJ1-5|TRBV11-2|NA
TGTGCCAGCAGCTTAGAAGTTAGCAATCAGCCCCAGCATTTT
CASSLEVSNQPQHF
>NA|TRBJ1-2|TRBV7-9|NA
TGTGCCAGCAGCTCCCCCGGGAACTATGGCTACACCTTC
CASSSPGNYGYTF
>NA|TRBJ1-4|TRBV5-5|NA
TGTGCCAGCAGCTTGGTCGGTGCAACTAATGAAAAACTGTTTTTT
CASSLVGATNEKLFF
>NA|TRBJ2-7|TRBV5-1|NA
TGCGCCAGCAGCTTTTGGGCTCCCACCTACGAGCAGTACTTC
CASSFWAPTYEQYF
>once|TRBJ2-5|TRBV5-4|TRBD2
TGTGCCAGCAGCTTGGGTAGTAGCGGGGGGTCAGAGACCCAGTACTTC
CASSLGSSGGSETQYF
>NA|TRBJ2-5|TRBV7-9|NA
TGTGCCAGCAGCTTAGCAGGCGGGCTCCAAGAGACCCAGTACTTC
CASSLAGGLQETQYF
>NA|TRBJ1-4|TRBV9|TRBD1
TGTGCCAGCAGCGTGACAGGGGAAGAAAAACTGTTTTTT
CASSVTGEEKLFF
>once|TRBJ2-5|TRBV15|NA
TGTGCCACCAGCCCCTTGTGGGGGGGGCCCCAAGAGACCCAGTACTTC
CATSPLWGGPQETQYF
>NA|TRBJ2-3|TRBV19|TRBD2
TGTGCCAGTAGTAGGGGCCTCATGGCTAGCGGGGGGCCGGGGGATACGCAGTATTTT
CASSRGLMASGGPGDTQYF
>NA|TRBJ1-2|TRBV9|TRBD1
TGTGCCAGCACCCTCACCCCGGGACAGGGGGCAGCTGGCTACACCTTC
CASTLTPGQGAAGYTF
>NA|TRBJ2-3|TRBV2|NA
TGTGCCAGCAGTGGAAGGGGGGCTAGCACAGATACGCAGTATTTT
CASSGRGASTDTQYF
>NA|TRBJ2-1|TRBV11-3|TRBD2
TGTGCCAGCAGCCGGACTAGCGGGGGGGCCAATGAGCAGTTCTTC
CASSRTSGGANEQFF
>NA|TRBJ1-1|TRBV9|TRBD1
TGTGCCAGCAGCCTGGGGGGAGGGGGCCCAAACACTGAAGCTTTCTTT
CASSLGGGGPNTEAFF
>NA|TRBJ2-7|TRBV9|NA
TGTGCCAGCAGCCCTCACAAAGTGCAGTTTTCCGAGCAGTACTTC
CASSPHKVQFSEQYF
>NA|TRBJ1-1|TRBV29-1|NA
TGCAGCGCTAGGGAGACAGCGAACACTGAAGCTTTCTTT
CSARETANTEAFF
>NA|TRBJ1-6|TRBV5-6|TRBD1
TGTGCCAGCAGCTATAGAACAGGGGCGTATAATTCACCCCTCCACTTT
CASSYRTGAYNSPLHF
>NA|TRBJ1-2|TRBV30|TRBD1
TGTGCCGGGAAGACAACAGGGGGCTATGGCTACACCTTC
CAGKTTGGYGYTF
>NA|TRBJ1-1|TRBV7-7|NA
TGTGCTAGCAGCCGGGCCTTGAACACTGAAGCTTTCTTT
CASSRALNTEAFF
>NA|TRBJ1-1|TRBV7-9|NA
TGTGCCAGCAGCAGGGACGGGGCGACTGAAGCTTTCTTT
CASSRDGATEAFF
>NA|TRBJ2-2|TRBV19|NA
TGTGCCAGTAGCGGGAAATATAACACCGGGGAGCTGTTTTTT
CASSGKYNTGELFF
>NA|TRBJ1-2|TRBV11-2|NA
TGTGCCAGCCAAGCTACGGTGCCTAACTATGGCTACACCTTC
CASQATVPNYGYTF
>NA|TRBJ2-3|TRBV4-1|NA
TGCGCCAGCAGCCAAGGGTGGGGGCCCCGGGGCACAGATACGCAGTATTTT
CASSQGWGPRGTDTQYF
>NA|TRBJ1-5|TRBV6-1|TRBD1
TGTGCCAGCAGTGACCAGGACAGGGTTGGGAATCAGCCCCAGCATTTT
CASSDQDRVGNQPQHF
>NA|TRBJ2-7|TRBV7-8|NA
TGTGCCAGCAGCTTCCCCGTGTGGAGGATAGGCTACGAGCAGTACTTC
CASSFPVWRIGYEQYF
>NA|TRBJ1-1|TRBV18|NA
TGTGCCAGCTCACCGAGGACAGCCATGAACACTGAAGCTTTCTTT
CASSPRTAMNTEAFF
>NA|TRBJ2-3|TRBV2|TRBD2
TGTGCCAGCAGGGCTGGACTAGCGGGGGCCCGCACAGATACGCAGTATTTT
CASRAGLAGARTDTQYF
>NA|TRBJ2-3|TRBV7-2|NA
TGTGCCAGCAGCCGCGCGCGGCACACAGATACGCAGTATTTT
CASSRARHTDTQYF
>NA|TRBJ1-1|TRBV11-2|NA
TGTGCCAGCAGTTGGGGGGCTGGGAACACTGAAGCTTTCTTT
CASSWGAGNTEAFF
>NA|TRBJ1-5|TRBV18|NA
TGTGCCAGCTCACCAGAGGCAGGCAATCAGCCCCAGCATTTT
CASSPEAGNQPQHF